This T cell receptor (beta chain) was captured by sequencing in a study of OX40 agonist ivuxolimab in advanced cancers. Findings and caveats of the study: Low normalized T-cell clonal expansion was also seen in some nonresponders. CD4+ and CD8+ blood T cells expanded clonally by week 6 at 0.1 to 3.0 mg/kg.

As concerns this clone: The antigen remains unidentified.

Profiled with immunoSEQ multiplex PCR; TCRdb holds only in-frame clones, not every one. Of about 49,000 clones in the sample, around 81% were seen once. The germline V gene encodes CDR1 SGHVS and CDR2 FNYEAQ. The CDR3 spans 14 residues. The germline V and J ends were trimmed by 5 bases and 8 bases, with 16 bases remaining between them. The sample was CD4+ or CD8+ T cells sorted from blood, taken in a trial of the OX40 agonist ivuxolimab. This chain joins TRBV7-6 and TRBJ2-1; D is possibly TRBD2 (5 bases). This clonotype was obtained from an adult with an advanced solid tumor such as melanoma, head and neck, liver or kidney cancer. The CDR3 bases are TGTGCCAGCAGCCCAACTACTAGTGGGGATGAGCAGTTCTTC. Translated, it gives CASSPTTSGDEQFF.